Each of the 4 T cell receptor beta chains below was sequenced from the same sample in a study of cytomegalovirus exposure and HLA in healthy donors. Primers included in the PCR were 60 Vbeta and 13 Jbeta primers. Produced via immunoSEQ multiplex PCR; TCRdb's table is partial and in-frame only. The sample has about 140,000 clones; roughly 77% are singletons. Material: PBMCs. The receptor set was obtained from a man aged 25 to 40 in good health.

The chain combines TRBV4-1 with TRBJ1-1; perhaps TRBD1 as D (5 bases). The CDR3 loop spans 13 amino acids. V shed 6 bases and J shed 5 bases, with 13 bases lying between them. Germline lookup yields CDR1 MGHRA and CDR2 YSYEKL. In DNA, the CDR3 is TGCGCCAGCAGTTTCGGGGGAGGGACTGAAGCTTTCTTT. This sequence encodes CASSFGGGTEAFF.

This clone was counted only a few times. The rearrangement uses TRBV19 and TRBJ2-3; TRBD2 matches 7 bases. Germline CDR1 reads LNHDA; CDR2 reads SQIVND (reference sequence). CDR3 length equals 16 residues. After removal of 5 bases from V and 1 base from J, the junction contained 9 bases not matched to a gene. CDR3 sequence (DNA): TGTGCCAGTAGTCCCAGGGAGGGCGGAGGCACAGATACGCAGTATTTT. This sequence encodes CASSPREGGGTDTQYF.

The rearrangement links TRBV10-3 to TRBJ2-7; D unresolved. Germline CDR1 is ENHRY and CDR2 is SYGVKD. Trimming shortened V by 3 bases and J by 0 bases, and 12 bases separated the two germline ends. CDR3 length: 15 residues. The CDR3 loop is CAISDSAAGSYEQYF. The CDR3 nucleotides are TGTGCCATCAGTGACAGCGCGGCCGGCTCCTACGAGCAGTACTTC.

In this sample, this clone turned up a few times. The genes are TRBV29-1 and TRBJ2-5; D is possibly TRBD1 (5 bases). CDR3 length: 13 residues. The V and J ends lost 1 base and 2 bases respectively, with 8 bases between them. The germline CDR1 and CDR2 sequences are SQVTM and ANQGSEA. CDR3: CSVEGTNQETQYF. The DNA of the CDR3 is TGCAGCGTTGAAGGGACAAATCAAGAGACCCAGTACTTC.